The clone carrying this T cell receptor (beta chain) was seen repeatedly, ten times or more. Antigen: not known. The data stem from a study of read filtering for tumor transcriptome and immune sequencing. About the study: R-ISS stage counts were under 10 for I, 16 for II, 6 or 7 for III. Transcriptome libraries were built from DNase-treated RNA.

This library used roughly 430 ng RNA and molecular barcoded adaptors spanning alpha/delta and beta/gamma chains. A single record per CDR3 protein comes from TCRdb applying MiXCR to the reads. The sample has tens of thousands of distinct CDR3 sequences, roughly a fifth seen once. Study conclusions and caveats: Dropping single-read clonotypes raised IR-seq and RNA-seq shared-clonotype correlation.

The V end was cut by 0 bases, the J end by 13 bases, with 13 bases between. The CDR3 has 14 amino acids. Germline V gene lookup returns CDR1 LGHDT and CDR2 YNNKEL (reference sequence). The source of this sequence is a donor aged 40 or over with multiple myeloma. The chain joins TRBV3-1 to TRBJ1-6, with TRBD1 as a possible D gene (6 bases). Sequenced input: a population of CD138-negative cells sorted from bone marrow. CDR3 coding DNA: TGTGCCAGCAGCCAAGATCCCGCGGGGGGCCCCCTCCACTTT. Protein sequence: CASSQDPAGGPLHF. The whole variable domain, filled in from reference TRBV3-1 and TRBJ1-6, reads DTAVSQTPKYLVTQMGNDKSIKCEQNLGHDTMYWYKQDSKKFLKIMFSYNNKELIINETVPNRFSPKSPDKAHLNLHINSLELGDSAVYFCASSQDPAGGPLHFGNGTRLTVT.